The clone carrying this TCR beta chain was observed a few times. Its matching antigen is unknown. TCRdb passed the 5' RACE reads through MiXCR, listing each CDR3 protein once. Here the sample spans approximately 270,000 distinct CDR3 sequences, roughly 15% being singletons. The sample comes from a study of T-cell memory formation after mild COVID-19. Background on the study: There were largely donor-specific TCR clusters. Overall study results and limits: Balance between CD4 and CD8 was seen in clones contracting day 15 to 85, and a CD4+ lean was seen in later expanders.

Germline V lookup: CDR1 LGHNA, CDR2 YNFKEQ. Trimming took 4 bases from V and 6 from J, leaving 9 bases between them. The CDR3 contains 13 residues. The V and J genes are TRBV4-2 and TRBJ1-4; unclear D gene. This sequence originates from a man between 18 and 35 years old who had mild COVID-19 (a few samples of this study predate the infection). Cell type and time point are not known. Sequenced: PBMCs or a T cell subset sorted from them (not recorded which). CDR3 bases: TGTGCCAGCAGCCCAGGACGGGATGAAAAACTGTTTTTT. Its translation: CASSPGRDEKLFF.